The clone carrying this T cell receptor beta chain came up a few times. The antigen remains unidentified. This CDR3 has 15 residues. Germline V lookup: CDR1 SGHTA, CDR2 FQGTGA. The junction had 6 bases not matched to a gene; V was cut back by 5 bases and J by 7 bases. This sample was taken from a study of T cells after yellow fever vaccination. Study results and caveats: Clones from primary vaccination mostly reappeared after the booster (over 95% CD4, approximately 86% CD8).

In making TCR cDNA, 5'RACE template switching added a universal primer site and UMIs to it. TCRdb reanalysed the 5' RACE reads using MiXCR and keeps one entry per CDR3 protein. This table holds a few hundred thousand distinct CDR3 sequences, roughly 4% found once. This TCR came from a man aged 18 to 29 who received the YFV17D yellow fever vaccine. The sample was PBMCs, taken 5 days after the yellow fever booster vaccination. V is TRBV7-3 and J is TRBJ1-6; 9 bases are shared with TRBD1. CDR3 loop: CASSAGQGANSPLHF. CDR3 coding DNA: TGTGCCAGCAGCGCGGGACAGGGCGCGAATTCACCCCTCCACTTT.